These T cell receptor beta chains were read from a single sample in a study of T cells in Graves' hyperthyroidism and ophthalmopathy. Each CDR3 protein gets one entry after TCRdb re-called the multiplex PCR reads with MiXCR. The sample records 450,000 to 600,000 distinct CDR3 sequences, approximately 20% being singletons. Specimen: blood. The receptors originated from a man aged 40-49 years with Graves' ophthalmopathy. Both conserved end residues are part of each CDR3. The D gene is left open where the match is weak. Clone size, where shown, is once, few, many, or a class for clones that have expanded.

clone size: NA
D gene: NA
V gene: TRBV30
J gene: TRBJ1-2
CDR3 DNA: TGTGCCTGGAGTGTACAGGTTGACTATGGCTACACCTTC
CDR3 protein: CAWSVQVDYGYTF

clone size: few
D gene: NA
V gene: TRBV6-1
J gene: TRBJ2-1
CDR3 DNA: TGTGCCAGCAGGGAGCGGAGCTCCTACAATGAGCAGTTCTTC
CDR3 protein: CASRERSSYNEQFF

clone size: many
D gene: NA
V gene: TRBV4-3
J gene: TRBJ2-7
CDR3 DNA: TGCGCCAGCAGCCAGGCCAGGCAGACCTACGAGCAGTACTTC
CDR3 protein: CASSQARQTYEQYF

clone size: NA
D gene: TRBD2
V gene: TRBV15
J gene: TRBJ2-5
CDR3 DNA: TGTGCCACCAGCAGAGGGGCGGGGGGACCAGAGACCCAGTACTTC
CDR3 protein: CATSRGAGGPETQYF

clone size: few
D gene: NA
V gene: TRBV2
J gene: TRBJ2-1
CDR3 DNA: TGTGCCAGCAGTGCTGAGACTAGAGACAATGAGCAGTTCTTC
CDR3 protein: CASSAETRDNEQFF

clone size: NA
D gene: NA
V gene: TRBV20-1
J gene: TRBJ2-1
CDR3 DNA: TGCAGTGCTCGGGGTACATCCAACTACAATGAGCAGTTCTTC
CDR3 protein: CSARGTSNYNEQFF

clone size: many
D gene: NA
V gene: TRBV7-3
J gene: TRBJ2-7
CDR3 DNA: TGTGCCAGCAGCAGGCGGGCACGGGACGAGCAGTACTTC
CDR3 protein: CASSRRARDEQYF

clone size: NA
D gene: NA
V gene: TRBV13
J gene: TRBJ2-5
CDR3 DNA: TGTGCCAGCAGCTTAGAGTGGAAGACCCAGTACTTC
CDR3 protein: CASSLEWKTQYF

clone size: NA
D gene: TRBD2
V gene: TRBV6-1
J gene: TRBJ2-7
CDR3 DNA: TGTGCCAGCAGTCAGCAGGGGGGCGGGGGGGCAGACGAGCAGTACTTC
CDR3 protein: CASSQQGGGGADEQYF

clone size: few
D gene: NA
V gene: TRBV7-9
J gene: TRBJ2-5
CDR3 DNA: TGTGCCAGCAGCCTCATAGGGCTAGCCCAAGAGACCCAGTACTTC
CDR3 protein: CASSLIGLAQETQYF

clone size: many
D gene: NA
V gene: TRBV18
J gene: TRBJ1-1
CDR3 DNA: TGTGCCAGCTCACCGGGGGTTAACACTGAAGCTTTCTTT
CDR3 protein: CASSPGVNTEAFF

clone size: many
D gene: NA
V gene: TRBV3-1
J gene: TRBJ1-4
CDR3 DNA: TGTGCCAGCAGCCAAGATACGGTGGGCGAAAAACTGTTTTTT
CDR3 protein: CASSQDTVGEKLFF

clone size: few
D gene: TRBD2
V gene: TRBV10-3
J gene: TRBJ2-1
CDR3 DNA: TGTGCCATCAGTGCGGCTAGCGGGGGGGCCTACAATGAGCAGTTCTTC
CDR3 protein: CAISAASGGAYNEQFF

clone size: NA
D gene: NA
V gene: TRBV6-2/TRBV6-3
J gene: TRBJ1-5
CDR3 DNA: TGTGCCAGCAGCGACAATAGCAATCAGCCCCAGCATTTT
CDR3 protein: CASSDNSNQPQHF

clone size: few
D gene: NA
V gene: TRBV29-1
J gene: TRBJ2-3
CDR3 DNA: TGCAGCGCCAGACAGTCAGATACGCAGTATTTT
CDR3 protein: CSARQSDTQYF

clone size: NA
D gene: TRBD1
V gene: TRBV2
J gene: TRBJ2-3
CDR3 DNA: TGTGCCAGCAGTAGGGACAGGGGGCGCATAGATACGCAGTATTTT
CDR3 protein: CASSRDRGRIDTQYF

clone size: many
D gene: NA
V gene: TRBV7-3
J gene: TRBJ2-1
CDR3 DNA: TGTGCCAGCAGCCCGACGGCGGGCCTTTACAATGAGCAGTTCTTC
CDR3 protein: CASSPTAGLYNEQFF

clone size: NA
D gene: NA
V gene: TRBV6-2/TRBV6-3
J gene: TRBJ2-2
CDR3 DNA: TGTGCCAGCAGTTACTCGATGGGGGGGGGCACGTCCGGGGAGCTGTTTTTT
CDR3 protein: CASSYSMGGGTSGELFF

clone size: few
D gene: TRBD2
V gene: TRBV27
J gene: TRBJ2-7
CDR3 DNA: TGTGCCAGCAGTTTAGTGACTAGCGGGGGGGGACTCTACGAGCAGTACTTC
CDR3 protein: CASSLVTSGGGLYEQYF

clone size: NA
D gene: NA
V gene: TRBV6-2/TRBV6-3
J gene: TRBJ2-2
CDR3 DNA: TGTGCCAGCACCCTCGCGGGACTCGAACACACCGGGGAGCTGTTTTTT
CDR3 protein: CASTLAGLEHTGELFF

clone size: many
D gene: TRBD1
V gene: TRBV27
J gene: TRBJ1-5
CDR3 DNA: TGTGCCAGCAGCAATAGACAGGGGAGCAATCAGCCCCAGCATTTT
CDR3 protein: CASSNRQGSNQPQHF

clone size: many
D gene: TRBD1
V gene: TRBV18
J gene: TRBJ2-7
CDR3 DNA: TGTGCCAGCTCACCCGGGACAGGGGGCGGCGAGCAGTACTTC
CDR3 protein: CASSPGTGGGEQYF

clone size: few
D gene: NA
V gene: TRBV28
J gene: TRBJ1-3
CDR3 DNA: TGTGCCAGCACCTGGGGGGTTTTCGGGTCTGGAAACACCATATATTTT
CDR3 protein: CASTWGVFGSGNTIYF

clone size: NA
D gene: NA
V gene: TRBV6-2/TRBV6-3
J gene: TRBJ2-5
CDR3 DNA: TGTGCCAGCAGCCAGACTCCGGTGGAGACCCAGTACTTC
CDR3 protein: CASSQTPVETQYF

clone size: few
D gene: NA
V gene: TRBV11-2
J gene: TRBJ1-3
CDR3 DNA: TGTGCCAGCAGCTTAGATGCGGGCACTGGAAACACCATATATTTT
CDR3 protein: CASSLDAGTGNTIYF

clone size: NA
D gene: TRBD1
V gene: TRBV18
J gene: TRBJ2-6
CDR3 DNA: TGTGCCAGCTCCCGAAGACAGGGCTCTGGGGCCAACGTCCTGACTTTC
CDR3 protein: CASSRRQGSGANVLTF

clone size: many
D gene: TRBD1
V gene: TRBV3-1
J gene: TRBJ2-3
CDR3 DNA: TGTGCCAGCAGCCGTACAGGGGGATCAGGAGATACGCAGTATTTT
CDR3 protein: CASSRTGGSGDTQYF

clone size: once
D gene: NA
V gene: TRBV19
J gene: TRBJ2-7
CDR3 DNA: TGTGCCAGTGTGGGGACAACCTACGAGCAGTACTTC
CDR3 protein: CASVGTTYEQYF

clone size: few
D gene: NA
V gene: TRBV6-1
J gene: TRBJ2-7
CDR3 DNA: TGTGCCAGCAGTAATTCTCCCTACGAGCAGTACTTC
CDR3 protein: CASSNSPYEQYF

clone size: many
D gene: TRBD1
V gene: TRBV6-2/TRBV6-3
J gene: TRBJ2-7
CDR3 DNA: TGTGCCAGCAGGGGGACAGGGGAAGGCTACGAGCAGTACTTC
CDR3 protein: CASRGTGEGYEQYF

clone size: many
D gene: NA
V gene: TRBV5-1
J gene: TRBJ2-2
CDR3 DNA: TGCGCCAGCAGCCTGCTGGGTAGTCAGGACACCGGGGAGCTGTTTTTT
CDR3 protein: CASSLLGSQDTGELFF

clone size: NA
D gene: TRBD2
V gene: TRBV7-3
J gene: TRBJ2-3
CDR3 DNA: TGTGCCAGCAGCTTGACTAGCGGGGCTCTAGATACGCAGTATTTT
CDR3 protein: CASSLTSGALDTQYF

clone size: few
D gene: NA
V gene: TRBV20-1
J gene: TRBJ1-1
CDR3 DNA: TGCAGTGCTAGCGGTCACGGGGACACTGAAGCTTTCTTT
CDR3 protein: CSASGHGDTEAFF